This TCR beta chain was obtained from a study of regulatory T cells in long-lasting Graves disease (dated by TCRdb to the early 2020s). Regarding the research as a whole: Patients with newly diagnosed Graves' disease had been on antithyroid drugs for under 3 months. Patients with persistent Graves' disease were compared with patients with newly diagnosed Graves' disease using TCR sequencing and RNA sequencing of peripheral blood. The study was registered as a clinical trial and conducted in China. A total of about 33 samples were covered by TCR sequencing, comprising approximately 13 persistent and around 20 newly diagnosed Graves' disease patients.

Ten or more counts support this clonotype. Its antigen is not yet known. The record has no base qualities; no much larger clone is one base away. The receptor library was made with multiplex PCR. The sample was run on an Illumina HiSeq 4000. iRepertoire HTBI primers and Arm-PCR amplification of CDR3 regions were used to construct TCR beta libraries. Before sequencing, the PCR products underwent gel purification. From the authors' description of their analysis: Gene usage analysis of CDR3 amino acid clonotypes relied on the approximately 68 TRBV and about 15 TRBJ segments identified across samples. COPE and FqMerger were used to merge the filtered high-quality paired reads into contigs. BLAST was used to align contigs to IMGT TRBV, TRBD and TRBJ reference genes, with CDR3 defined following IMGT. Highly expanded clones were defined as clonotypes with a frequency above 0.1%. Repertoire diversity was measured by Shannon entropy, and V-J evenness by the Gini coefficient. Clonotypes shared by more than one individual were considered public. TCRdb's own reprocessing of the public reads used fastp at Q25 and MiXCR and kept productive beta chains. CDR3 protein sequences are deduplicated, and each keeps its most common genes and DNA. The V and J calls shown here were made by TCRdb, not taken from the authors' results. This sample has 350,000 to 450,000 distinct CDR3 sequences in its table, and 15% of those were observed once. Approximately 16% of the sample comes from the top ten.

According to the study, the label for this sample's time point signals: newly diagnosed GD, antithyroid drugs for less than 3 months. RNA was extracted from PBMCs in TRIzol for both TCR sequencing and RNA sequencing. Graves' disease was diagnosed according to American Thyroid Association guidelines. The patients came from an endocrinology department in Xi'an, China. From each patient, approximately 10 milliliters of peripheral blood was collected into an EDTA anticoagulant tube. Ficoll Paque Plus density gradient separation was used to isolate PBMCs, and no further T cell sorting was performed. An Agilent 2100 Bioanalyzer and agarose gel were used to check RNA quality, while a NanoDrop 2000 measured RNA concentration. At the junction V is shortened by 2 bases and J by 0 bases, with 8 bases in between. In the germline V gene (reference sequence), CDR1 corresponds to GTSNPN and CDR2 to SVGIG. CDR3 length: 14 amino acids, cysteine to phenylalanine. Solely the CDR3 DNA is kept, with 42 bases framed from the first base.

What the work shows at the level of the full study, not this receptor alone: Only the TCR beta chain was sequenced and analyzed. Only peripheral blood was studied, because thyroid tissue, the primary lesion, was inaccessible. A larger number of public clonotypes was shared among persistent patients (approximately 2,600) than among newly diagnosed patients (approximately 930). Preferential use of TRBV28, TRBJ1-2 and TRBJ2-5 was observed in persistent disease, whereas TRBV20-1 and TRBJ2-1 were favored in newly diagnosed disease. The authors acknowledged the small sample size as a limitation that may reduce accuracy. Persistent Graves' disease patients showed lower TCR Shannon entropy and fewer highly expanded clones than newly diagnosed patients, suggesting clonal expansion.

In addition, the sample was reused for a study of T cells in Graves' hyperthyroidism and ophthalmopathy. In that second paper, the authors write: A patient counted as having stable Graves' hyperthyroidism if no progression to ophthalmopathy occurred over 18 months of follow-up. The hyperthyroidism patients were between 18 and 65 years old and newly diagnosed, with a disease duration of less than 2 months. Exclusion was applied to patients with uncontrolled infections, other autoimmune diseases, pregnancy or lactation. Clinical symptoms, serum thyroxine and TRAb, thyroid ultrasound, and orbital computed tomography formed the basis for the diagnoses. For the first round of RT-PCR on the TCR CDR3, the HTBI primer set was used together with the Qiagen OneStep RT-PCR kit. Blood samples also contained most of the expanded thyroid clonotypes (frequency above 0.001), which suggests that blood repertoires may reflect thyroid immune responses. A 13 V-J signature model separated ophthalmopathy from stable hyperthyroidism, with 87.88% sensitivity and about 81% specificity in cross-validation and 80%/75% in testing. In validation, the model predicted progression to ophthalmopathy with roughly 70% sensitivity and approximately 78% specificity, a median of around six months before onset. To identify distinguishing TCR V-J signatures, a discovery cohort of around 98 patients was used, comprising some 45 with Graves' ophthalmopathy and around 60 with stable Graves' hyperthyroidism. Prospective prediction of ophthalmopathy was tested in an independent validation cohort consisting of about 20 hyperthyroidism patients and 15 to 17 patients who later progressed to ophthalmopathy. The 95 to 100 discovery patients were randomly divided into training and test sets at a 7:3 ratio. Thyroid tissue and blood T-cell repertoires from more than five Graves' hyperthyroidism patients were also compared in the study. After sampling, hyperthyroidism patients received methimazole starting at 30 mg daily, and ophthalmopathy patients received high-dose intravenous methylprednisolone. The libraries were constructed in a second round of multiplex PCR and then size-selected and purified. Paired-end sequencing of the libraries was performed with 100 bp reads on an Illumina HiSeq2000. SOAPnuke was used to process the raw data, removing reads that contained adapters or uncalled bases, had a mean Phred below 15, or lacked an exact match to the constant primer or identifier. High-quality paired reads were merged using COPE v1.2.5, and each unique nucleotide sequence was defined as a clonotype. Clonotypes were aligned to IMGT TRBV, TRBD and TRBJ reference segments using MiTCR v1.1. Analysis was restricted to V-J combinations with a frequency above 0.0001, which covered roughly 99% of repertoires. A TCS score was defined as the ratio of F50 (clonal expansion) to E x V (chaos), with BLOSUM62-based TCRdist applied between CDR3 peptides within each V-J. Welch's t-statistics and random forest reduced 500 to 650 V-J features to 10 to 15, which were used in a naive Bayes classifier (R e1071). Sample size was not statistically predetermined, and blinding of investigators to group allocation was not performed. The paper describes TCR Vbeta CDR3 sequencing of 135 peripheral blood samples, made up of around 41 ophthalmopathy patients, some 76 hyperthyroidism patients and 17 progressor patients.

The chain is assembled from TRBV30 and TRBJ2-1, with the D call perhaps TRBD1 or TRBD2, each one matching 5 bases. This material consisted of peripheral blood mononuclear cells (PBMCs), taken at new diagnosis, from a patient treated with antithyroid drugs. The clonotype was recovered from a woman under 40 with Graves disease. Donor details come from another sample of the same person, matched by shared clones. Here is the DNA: TGTGCCTGGAGTCTGGGGGTCTCCTACAATGAGCAGTTCTTC. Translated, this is CAWSLGVSYNEQFF.